This entry concerns a single T cell receptor (beta chain). The count of this clone is one. The specificity of this receptor is unknown. The input lacks base qualities; no much larger clone sits a single base away. The immunoSEQ Assay was used to sequence TCRbeta CDR3 regions. After extraction, genomic DNA underwent amplification by bias-controlled multiplex PCR, followed by high-throughput sequencing. In the paper's pipeline: Collapsing and filtering of sequences were performed to quantify the absolute abundance of each unique TCRbeta CDR3 region. T cell fraction was estimated by normalization of TCRbeta template counts to usable DNA, with usable DNA being measured through amplification of reference genes present in all nucleated cells. Repertoire TCRs were annotated as SARS-CoV-2-specific when V gene, CDR3 amino acid sequence and J gene were exactly matched to a known reactive TCR set. MIRA supplied the reference SARS-CoV-2 TCR set, which was filtered for enrichment in COVID-19-positive ImmuneCODE repertoires so that public or cross-reactive TCRs were removed. Using the MIRA antigens, annotated TCRs were further analysed by specific ORF or by position within an ORF. Breadth was defined as annotated unique rearrangements over total unique productive rearrangements; depth was the summed frequency of those rearrangements. TCR breadth was compared between groups using two-sided Wilcoxon rank-sum tests. Here the immuneACCESS table is served through TCRdb, limited to in-frame sequences with V and J called. Missing clones are a known gap in these copies; in checked studies unresolved V genes cover under half, and the rest lacks a known reason. V, J and clone size are those of that table, while D and trimming were read from the DNA. The sample table records about 320,000 clones; 85% to 90% of these occur just once. More than 1.5% of the sample is held by the ten biggest clonotypes.

The sample belongs to a study of Ad26.COV2.S vaccination and SARS-CoV-2 variants (dated by TCRdb to about 2021). The study in broad terms: Donors in the vaccine arm were drawn from COV1001, a multicentre, randomized, double-blind, placebo-controlled phase I-IIa trial testing Ad26.COV2.S in healthy adults. Ad26.COV2.S was given intramuscularly at 5x10^10 or 1x10^11 viral particles, as a single shot or as two shots 56 days apart. The specificity and breadth of SARS-CoV-2-reactive T cell receptors after Ad26.COV2.S vaccination were assessed by TCRbeta repertoire sequencing. The TCR-sequenced set comprised around 30 samples: around 20 Ad26.COV2.S vaccine recipients, 5 placebo recipients and 8 SARS-CoV-2 convalescent individuals. Participants in the trial were split at random into five groups of five each, receiving low-dose or high-dose Ad26.COV2.S once or twice, or else placebo on both occasions. Blinding of investigators to trial group allocation was maintained during experiments and outcome assessment.

The CDR3 holds 12 amino acids from the cysteine to the phenylalanine. Only CDR3 DNA remains: 36 bases, in frame from the first base. Broader findings and caveats from the paper: Vaccine and placebo recipients had similar non-spike TCR breadth, a finding consistent with the vaccine containing only spike. Ad26.COV2.S recipients had higher spike-specific TCR breadth than placebo recipients (P = 0.0014). After vaccination, spike-specific CD8+ and CD4+ T cell responses were reported to show substantial breadth. The authors noted that the TCR breadth and depth analyses may have underestimated total T cell responses. The study lacked the statistical power to compare responses across vaccine doses or regimens.

The label giving this sample's treatment or condition can be read as: around 19 received Ad26.COV2.S at low or high dose, single or two shots; about 5 received placebo; per-sample allocation not given. Repertoires of vaccine and placebo recipients were sequenced from samples taken on day 63 after the first injection. Cohort 1b enrolled roughly 25 adults aged 18-55 years at a single site in Boston, USA, between 29 July and 7 August 2020. As a vaccine, Ad26.COV2.S was a replication-incompetent adenovirus type 26 vector that expressed a prefusion-stabilized SARS-CoV-2 spike protein derived from the original Wuhan strain.

The sequence was obtained from a person aged 18-60 years who received the Ad26.COV2.S COVID-19 vaccine or a placebo. Sequencing used peripheral blood, obtained in a trial of Ad26.COV2.S vaccine versus placebo. The V and J segments used are TRBV7-5 and TRBJ2-7; the table's D gene call, TRBD2, was not cross checked with the DNA. TRBV7-5 is recorded as a pseudogene. The CDR3 corresponds to CARRRRTNEQYF. The DNA sequence reads TGTGCCAGAAGGAGAAGAACCAACGAGCAGTACTTC.